A single sample is the source of the 20 T cell receptor beta chains below, sequenced in a study of graft-versus-host responses after intestinal transplantation. These receptors have no known antigen. TCRdb's table, derived via immunoSEQ multiplex PCR, lists solely in-frame clones and lacks some. Of about 110,000 clones detected, more than 80% appear once; the ten largest clones hold 0.23%. This material consisted of unstimulated CD4+ T cells sorted from spleen or lymph node cells, taken before transplant. The receptors stem from a human donor who was the organ donor for an intestinal transplant.

A note on this clone: At the DNA level, this CDR3 is encoded by other sequences in the same sample as well. The V call is TRBV28, the J call TRBJ1-1; D is unclear. The CDR3 consists of 12 residues. The germline CDR1 and CDR2 sequences are MDHEN and SYDVKM. V was cut by 5 bases and J by 0 bases, with 4 bases left in between. CDR3 nucleotide sequence: TGTGCCAGCAGTCAGATGAACACTGAAGCTTTCTTT. Translating gives CASSQMNTEAFF. Full variable domain (remainder filled in from reference TRBV28 and TRBJ1-1): DVKVTQSSRYLVKRTGEKVFLECVQDMDHENMFWYRQDPGLGLRLIYFSYDVKMKEKGDIPEGYSVSREKKERFSLILESASTNQTSMYLCASSQMNTEAFFGQGTRLTVV.

V is TRBV11-2 and J is TRBJ2-4; TRBD2 aligns across 7 bases. Germline assignment: CDR1 SGHAT and CDR2 FQNNGV. This CDR3 is 18 amino acids long. V dropped 5 bases and J dropped 0; count of bases not matched to a gene: 13. The CDR3 nucleotides are TGTGCCAGCAGCCCCAGGTTTGGAGCGGGGCTAGCCAAAAACATTCAGTACTTC. Translated: CASSPRFGAGLAKNIQYF.

The rearrangement links TRBV9 to TRBJ1-6, with TRBD1 matching over 11 bases. Trimming cost V 3 bases and J 6 bases; bases outside gene matches: 5. Germline V lookup: CDR1 SGDLS, CDR2 YYNGEE. The CDR3 is made up of 16 amino acids. The CDR3 sequence: CASSATGTGGNSPLHF. Written as DNA, the CDR3 is TGTGCCAGCAGCGCGACCGGGACAGGGGGTAATTCACCCCTCCACTTT.

In regard to this clone: The sample carries other DNA sequences with the same CDR3. V is TRBV10-3 and J is TRBJ1-5; D uncertain. V lost 6 bases and J 6 bases, leaving 9 bases between the germline ends. Germline CDR1 and CDR2: ENHRY and SYGVKD. CDR3 size: 12 residues. The CDR3 region is CAISETVQPQHF. The DNA for the CDR3 is TGTGCCATCAGCGAGACGGTTCAGCCCCAGCATTTT.

This clone was counted a single time. The chain is built from TRBV7-9 and TRBJ1-2; D gene ambiguous. The CDR3 spans 14 residues. Germline-derived CDR1 and CDR2 are SEHNR and FQNEAQ (reference sequence). The germline V and J ends were trimmed by 1 base and 3 bases, with 9 bases remaining between them. The CDR3 loop reads CASSLDGVDYGYTF. CDR3 nucleotides: TGTGCCAGCAGCTTAGACGGGGTCGACTATGGCTACACCTTC.

The genes are TRBV6-1 and TRBJ2-1; 9 bases fit TRBD2. The CDR3 spans 15 residues. CDR1 is MNHNS and CDR2 is SASEGT in the germline V gene. V lost 6 bases, J lost 0 bases, and 3 bases stayed unmatched. The CDR3 sequence is CASRLAGFSYNEQFF. CDR3 DNA sequence: TGTGCCAGCAGGCTAGCGGGATTCTCCTACAATGAGCAGTTCTTC.

The gene calls are TRBV6-1 and TRBJ2-7; D assignment may be TRBD1 or TRBD2 (5 bases each). The V end was cut by 4 bases, the J end by 6 bases, with 16 bases between. Germline lookup yields CDR1 MNHNS and CDR2 SASEGT. This CDR3 comprises 14 residues. CDR3 residues: CASSGGGSRGEQYF. The DNA for the CDR3 is TGTGCCAGCAGTGGGGGCGGGTCTCGGGGCGAGCAGTACTTC.

This chain joins TRBV7-9 and TRBJ2-5; D may be TRBD1 (5 bases). The germline V gene has CDR1 SEHNR and CDR2 FQNEAQ (reference sequence). CDR3 length equals 14 residues. V gave up 4 bases and J gave up 1 base, with 10 bases separating them. This chain's CDR3 is CASSSGPSQETQYF. For the CDR3, the DNA is TGTGCCAGCAGCTCAGGGCCGAGCCAAGAGACCCAGTACTTC. The full variable domain, with the rest looked up from reference TRBV7-9 and TRBJ2-5, is DTGVSQNPRHKITKRGQNVTFRCDPISEHNRLYWYRQTLGQGPEFLTYFQNEAQLEKSRLLSDRFSAERPKGSFSTLEIQRTEQGDSAMYLCASSSGPSQETQYFGPGTRLLVL.

The count of this clone is one. This chain uses TRBV5-1 with TRBJ2-1; D gene ambiguous. Trimming left V 1 base short and J 3 bases short, with 14 bases between. CDR3 size: 16 residues. Germline V gene lookup returns CDR1 SGHRS and CDR2 YFSETQ. CDR3 region: CASSLREVSDYNEQFF. CDR3 in DNA: TGCGCCAGCAGCTTGCGTGAGGTTAGTGACTACAATGAGCAGTTCTTC.

The rearrangement joins TRBV25-1 to TRBJ1-4; 7 bases fit TRBD1. The CDR3 contains 17 residues. V shed 3 bases, J shed 7 bases, and the junction held 14 bases outside the gene matches. CDR1 and CDR2 from the germline V gene are MGHDK and SYGVNS. The CDR3 here is CASSEPKPGTAGEKLFF. CDR3 DNA: TGTGCCAGCAGTGAGCCCAAGCCCGGGACAGCGGGTGAAAAACTGTTTTTT.

The CDR3 sequence: CASSPRSGTSTDTQYF. CDR3 in DNA: TGTGCCAGCAGCCCGAGGAGCGGAACTAGCACAGATACGCAGTATTTT. The chain has TRBV7-9 and TRBJ2-3, with a tentative D call TRBD2 (5 bases). In germline, CDR1 is SEHNR, CDR2 FQNEAQ (reference sequence). There are 16 residues in the CDR3. Deletions cut 5 bases from V and 0 bases from J, with 15 bases between.

The chain couples TRBV6-1 to TRBJ2-7; 7 nucleotides agree with TRBD1. The CDR3 spans 16 residues. Trimming took 3 bases from V and 3 from J; bases not matched to a gene: 11. In germline, CDR1 is MNHNS, CDR2 SASEGT. The CDR3 here is CASSEYLSRDSYEQYF. Written as DNA, the CDR3 is TGTGCCAGCAGTGAGTACCTGTCCCGGGACAGCTACGAGCAGTACTTC.

The V gene is TRBV6-1, the J gene TRBJ2-7; D perhaps matches TRBD1 (5 bases). Trimming stripped 1 base from V and 3 bases from J, with 10 bases between. The CDR3 contains 14 residues. Germline values: CDR1 MNHNS, CDR2 SASEGT. CDR3 amino acids: CASSEEIRVYEQYF. The CDR3 nucleotides read TGTGCCAGCAGTGAAGAGATCAGGGTCTACGAGCAGTACTTC.

In this sample, this clone turned up once. The chain joins TRBV27 to TRBJ2-2, with 9 bases matching TRBD1. V was clipped by 5 bases and J by 6 bases; unmatched bases: 10. The CDR3 contains 16 residues. Germline CDR1 and CDR2: MNHEY and SMNVEV (reference sequence). The DNA of the CDR3 is TGTGCCAGCAGTCTGGGACAGGGTTTGGAAGCCGGGGAGCTGTTTTTT. Translation gives CASSLGQGLEAGELFF.

V gene TRBV6-6 combines with J gene TRBJ1-4, with D uncertain. Trimming removed 6 bases at V and 5 bases at J, with 7 bases between. This CDR3 region has 12 residues. Looked up from germline, CDR1 is MNHNY and CDR2 is SVGAGI (reference sequence). CDR3 coding DNA: TGTGCCAGCAGAGGTAACAATGAAAAACTGTTTTTT. This translates into CASRGNNEKLFF.

This chain connects TRBV5-1 to TRBJ2-5; the D gene is possibly TRBD1 (6 bases). The CDR3 is 13 residues long. Trimming pared 4 bases from V and 3 bases from J, leaving 10 bases between. Germline-derived CDR1 and CDR2 are SGHRS and YFSETQ. The CDR3 region is CASSRQAEETQYF. The CDR3 DNA sequence: TGCGCCAGCAGCCGACAGGCCGAAGAGACCCAGTACTTC.

This rearrangement joins TRBV9 to TRBJ2-1, with a weak D call TRBD1 (6 bases). This CDR3 comprises 14 residues. V shed 6 bases and J shed 4 bases, with 14 bases lying between them. From germline, CDR1 is SGDLS and CDR2 YYNGEE. CDR3 sequence reads: CASTRQATYNEQFF. CDR3 DNA sequence: TGTGCCAGCACCCGACAGGCCACATACAATGAGCAGTTCTTC.

The V call is TRBV18, the J call TRBJ2-5; possibly TRBD1 for D (5 bases). The J call may be mistaken, given a closer DNA end match to TRBJ2-7. Germline values: CDR1 KGHSH, CDR2 LQKENI. The CDR3 runs 15 residues. The CDR3 region is CASSPAGKTSYEQYF. The CDR3 bases are TGTGCCAGCTCACCTGCAGGGAAAACCTCCTACGAGCAGTACTTC.

The chain combines TRBV20-1 with TRBJ1-1; D is unresolved. CDR3 length: 11 amino acids. V lost 6 bases, J lost 7 bases, and 12 bases lay in between. Germline assignment: CDR1 DFQATT and CDR2 SNEGSKA (reference sequence). In DNA form, the CDR3 reads TGCAGTGCCAGACCCCGTTTTGAAGCTTTCTTT. It is translated as CSARPRFEAFF.

This clone occurred a few times. This chain links TRBV5-1 with TRBJ2-7, with D hard to call. The V gene's germline CDR1 is SGHRS and CDR2 YFSETQ. Trimming took 4 bases from V and 0 from J, leaving 11 bases between them. The CDR3 is 14 amino acids. The CDR3 reads CASSLEINSYEQYF. The CDR3 nucleotides read TGCGCCAGCAGCCTGGAGATAAACTCCTACGAGCAGTACTTC.